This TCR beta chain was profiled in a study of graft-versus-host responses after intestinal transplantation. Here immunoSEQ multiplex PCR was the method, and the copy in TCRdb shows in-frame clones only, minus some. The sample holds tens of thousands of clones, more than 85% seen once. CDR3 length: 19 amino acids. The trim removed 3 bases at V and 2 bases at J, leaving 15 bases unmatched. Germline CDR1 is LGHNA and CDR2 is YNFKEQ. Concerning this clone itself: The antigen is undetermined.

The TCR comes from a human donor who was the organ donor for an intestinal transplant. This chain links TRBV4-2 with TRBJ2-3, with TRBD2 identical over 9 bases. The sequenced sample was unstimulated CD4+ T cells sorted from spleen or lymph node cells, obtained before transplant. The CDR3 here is CASSQVTLAGEGYTDTQYF. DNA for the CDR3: TGTGCCAGCAGCCAGGTCACATTAGCGGGAGAAGGCTACACAGATACGCAGTATTTT.